Below, 8 T cell receptor beta chains from the same sample are listed, as sequenced in a study of blood T cell repertoires in COVID-19. Assay used: immunoSEQ multiplex PCR; TCRdb lists only in-frame clones, some missing. The data show tens of thousands of clones, with 85% seen just once and 8% to 10% held by the top ten. The sample taken for sequencing was peripheral blood. The receptors stem from a man in his fifties with COVID-19, enrolled during active disease.

The CDR3 region has the DNA TGTGCCAGCAGCCCGCCTGGGAGTAGCAATCAGCCCCAGCATTTT. Protein sequence: CASSPPGSSNQPQHF. The genes are TRBV6-2 or TRBV6-3 and TRBJ1-5; D not certain. The CDR3 totals 15 residues. V lost 6 bases, J lost 0 bases, and 12 bases lay in between. Germline values: CDR1 MNHEY, CDR2 SVGEGT.

The chain joins TRBV15 to TRBJ1-2; D gene unclear. V lost 6 bases to trimming and J lost 8 bases, with 13 bases between them. The V gene's germline CDR1 is LNHNV and CDR2 YYDKDF (reference sequence). This CDR3 is built from 12 residues. This chain's CDR3 is CATSNPGVGYTF. DNA for the CDR3: TGTGCCACCAGTAACCCCGGGGTGGGCTACACCTTC.

This sequence joins TRBV20-1 and TRBJ2-7, with D perhaps TRBD1 (6 bases). The V and J ends lost 5 bases and 4 bases respectively, with 9 bases between them. CDR1 is DFQATT, CDR2 SNEGSKA, per germline (reference sequence). The CDR3 contains 11 residues. The DNA for the CDR3 is TGCAGTGCTCTACAGGGATACGAGCAGTACTTC. Translating it yields CSALQGYEQYF.

The gene calls are TRBV6-4 and TRBJ2-5; 8 positions agree with TRBD1. The ends lost 6 bases at V and 5 bases at J; junction bases unmatched: 11. The CDR3 runs 15 residues. Per the germline V gene, CDR1 is MRHNA and CDR2 is SNTAGT. The CDR3: CASRGKTGGFETQYF. DNA for the CDR3: TGTGCCAGCAGGGGGAAAACAGGGGGGTTTGAGACCCAGTACTTC.

This clone is a singleton in its sample. This rearrangement joins TRBV5-4 to TRBJ2-3; TRBD2 agrees at 11 bases. The CDR3 covers 16 residues. Germline V gene data show CDR1 as SGHNT and CDR2 as YYREEE (reference sequence). V gave up 4 bases and J gave up 4 bases; unmatched junction bases: 8. The CDR3 DNA is TGTGCCAGCAGCCTACGAACTAGCGGGAGAGCAGATACGCAGTATTTT. Protein product: CASSLRTSGRADTQYF.

The genes are TRBV5-5 and TRBJ1-1; TRBD1 aligns across 10 bases. Germline lookup yields CDR1 SGHKS and CDR2 YYEKEE (reference sequence). The junction had 8 bases not matched to a gene; V was cut back by 4 bases and J by 5 bases. The CDR3 has 15 residues. The CDR3 sequence is CASSPGDRGGTEAFF. CDR3 in DNA: TGTGCCAGCAGCCCAGGGGACAGGGGAGGGACTGAAGCTTTCTTT.

The CDR3 here is CASSDYRGRTGELFF. As DNA, the CDR3 is TGTGCCAGCAGCGACTACAGGGGGAGAACCGGGGAGCTGTTTTTT. The gene calls are TRBV7-9 and TRBJ2-2, with 8 bases matching TRBD1. Losses at the gene ends were 5 bases for V and 5 bases for J; bases not matched to a gene: 7. The CDR3 runs to 15 residues. CDR1 and CDR2 (germline): SEHNR, FQNEAQ (reference sequence). The whole variable domain, remainder taken from reference TRBV7-9 and TRBJ2-2, is DTGVSQNPRHKITKRGQNVTFRCDPISEHNRLYWYRQTLGQGPEFLTYFQNEAQLEKSRLLSDRFSAERPKGSFSTLEIQRTEQGDSAMYLCASSDYRGRTGELFFGEGSRLTVL.

The rearrangement links TRBV5-8 to TRBJ1-5; 7 nucleotides match TRBD1. Losses at the gene ends were 0 bases for V and 6 bases for J; bases not matched to a gene: 6. CDR1 and CDR2 from the germline V gene are SGHTS and YDEGEE. The CDR3 consists of 15 residues. The CDR3 DNA sequence: TGTGCCAGCAGCTTGGGACAGGGTGGCAGTCAGCCCCAGCATTTT. It is translated as CASSLGQGGSQPQHF.